A selection of T cell receptor beta chains follows, all from one sample in a study of control samples from healthy donors and cancer patients. Profiled with immunoSEQ multiplex PCR; TCRdb holds only in-frame clones, not every one. The sample contains 140,000 or so clones, about 94% of which appear only once. The sample comprised PBMCs. All receptors derive from a man between 60 and 70 years old with colorectal cancer. Each CDR3 is given with its conserved first and last residue. The D gene is left open where the match is weak. Some rows have no size entry. The others give once, few or many, or a class for an expanded clone.

CASTLNTEAFF | TGTGCCAGCACGTTGAACACTGAAGCTTTCTTT | TRBV25-1 | . | . | TRBJ1-1
CASSFTGSYEQYF | TGTGCCAGCAGCTTCACAGGGTCCTACGAGCAGTACTTC | TRBV5-6 | . | . | TRBJ2-7
CASSNAGNTIYF | TGTGCCAGCAGCAACGCTGGAAACACCATATATTTT | TRBV2 | . | . | TRBJ1-3
CASSLTGGSWHEQYF | TGTGCCAGCAGCTTGACAGGGGGCAGTTGGCACGAGCAGTACTTC | TRBV5-6 | TRBD1 | . | TRBJ2-7
CASTGQGIFYGYTF | TGTGCCAGCACCGGACAGGGGATCTTCTATGGCTACACCTTC | TRBV2 | TRBD1 | . | TRBJ1-2
CASSEDRGGRETQYF | TGTGCCAGCAGCGAAGACAGGGGAGGTCGAGAGACCCAGTACTTC | TRBV9 | TRBD1 | few | TRBJ2-5
CASSISDTQYF | TGTGCCAGTAGTATCAGCGATACGCAGTATTTT | TRBV19 | . | . | TRBJ2-3
CASRDRWSSYEQYF | TGTGCCAGCAGGGACAGGTGGAGCTCCTACGAGCAGTACTTC | TRBV27 | TRBD1 | . | TRBJ2-7
CASSIRTEAFF | TGTGCCAGCAGCATTAGGACTGAAGCTTTCTTT | TRBV12-3/TRBV12-4 | . | . | TRBJ1-1
CASSGGTGVYGYTF | TGTGCCAGCAGCGGAGGGACAGGGGTCTATGGCTACACCTTC | TRBV9 | TRBD1 | . | TRBJ1-2
CASSLSGGTGPQETQYF | TGTGCCAGCAGTTTATCCGGTGGGACAGGACCCCAAGAGACCCAGTACTTC | TRBV27 | TRBD1 | . | TRBJ2-5
CASSINRVKNYGYTF | TGTGCCAGCAGCATAAACAGGGTAAAGAACTATGGCTACACCTTC | TRBV21-1 | . | . | TRBJ1-2
CARSWDRVSDTQYF | TGTGCCAGATCCTGGGACAGGGTGTCAGATACGCAGTATTTT | TRBV2 | TRBD1 | . | TRBJ2-3
CASSMKQGTEAFF | TGTGCCAGCAGCATGAAACAGGGCACTGAAGCTTTCTTT | TRBV11-2 | . | . | TRBJ1-1
CAWSVGIFGGTIYF | TGTGCCTGGAGTGTAGGGATATTTGGAGGCACCATATATTTT | TRBV30 | . | . | TRBJ1-3
CASSIETGRSTQYF | TGTGCCAGTAGTATAGAGACAGGGAGATCTACCCAGTACTTC | TRBV19 | TRBD1 | . | TRBJ2-5
CASSQFRGGRDEQFF | TGTGCCAGCAGCCAATTTCGGGGGGGCCGGGATGAGCAGTTCTTC | TRBV14 | TRBD2 | . | TRBJ2-1
CASSSDRNPFDTQYF | TGTGCCAGCAGCTCAGACAGGAACCCTTTCGATACGCAGTATTTT | TRBV7-8 | . | . | TRBJ2-3
CATSRDGTGTVNEKLFF | TGTGCCACCAGCAGAGATGGTACCGGGACAGTTAATGAAAAACTGTTTTTT | TRBV15 | TRBD1 | . | TRBJ1-4
CASSATGGKGETQYF | TGTGCCAGCAGTGCTACAGGGGGCAAGGGAGAGACCCAGTACTTC | TRBV6-4 | TRBD1 | few | TRBJ2-5
CASTWDTNTEAFF | TGTGCCAGCACCTGGGACACGAACACTGAAGCTTTCTTT | TRBV7-8 | . | . | TRBJ1-1
CASSYGQGDYSPLHF | TGCGCCAGCAGCTATGGACAGGGGGATTATTCACCCCTCCACTTT | TRBV5-1 | TRBD1 | . | TRBJ1-6
CASSLGTGGNTEAFF | TGTGCCAGCAGCCTCGGGACAGGGGGGAACACTGAAGCTTTCTTT | TRBV6-2/TRBV6-3 | TRBD1 | . | TRBJ1-1
CASSHTGGGQFF | TGTGCCAGCAGTCACACAGGGGGCGGGCAGTTCTTC | TRBV6-2/TRBV6-3 | TRBD1 | . | TRBJ2-1
CACTTGYGYTF | TGTGCCTGTACCACAGGCTATGGCTACACCTTC | TRBV30 | . | once | TRBJ1-2
CASSVTGGGQPQHF | TGTGCCAGCAGCGTCACAGGGGGCGGTCAGCCCCAGCATTTT | TRBV9 | TRBD1 | . | TRBJ1-5
CASSLGTVSGANVLTF | TGTGCCAGCAGCTTAGGGACAGTCTCTGGGGCCAACGTCCTGACTTTC | TRBV7-2 | . | . | TRBJ2-6
CAWDRSNTEAFF | TGTGCCTGGGACAGGTCGAACACTGAAGCTTTCTTT | TRBV30 | . | . | TRBJ1-1
CASSMRDRGSHEQYF | TGTGCCAGTAGTATGCGGGACAGGGGTTCCCACGAGCAGTACTTC | TRBV19 | TRBD1 | . | TRBJ2-7
CASSPWEEGNTIYF | TGTGCCAGCAGCCCGTGGGAGGAAGGAAACACCATATATTTT | TRBV7-2 | . | . | TRBJ1-3
CASSQGTRRTGELFF | TGCGCCAGCAGCCAAGGGACCCGACGCACCGGGGAGCTGTTTTTT | TRBV5-1 | . | . | TRBJ2-2
CASSAWGSSYNSPLHF | TGTGCCAGCAGTGCTTGGGGCAGCTCCTATAATTCACCCCTCCACTTT | TRBV6-1 | . | once | TRBJ1-6
CSVLAGNSQYF | TGCAGCGTCCTAGCGGGAAATTCCCAGTACTTC | TRBV29-1 | TRBD2 | . | TRBJ2-5
CASSLAVQETQYF | TGTGCCAGCAGCTTAGCCGTTCAAGAGACCCAGTACTTC | TRBV7-9 | . | . | TRBJ2-5
CASSLGGEVYEQYF | TGTGCCAGCAGCTTGGGGGGGGAGGTCTACGAGCAGTACTTC | TRBV5-4 | . | once | TRBJ2-7
CASSLAPQDFYEQYF | TGTGCCAGCAGCTTAGCCCCTCAGGACTTCTACGAGCAGTACTTC | TRBV11-2 | . | once | TRBJ2-7
CASSYRGAETQYF | TGTGCCAGCAGTTACAGGGGAGCGGAGACCCAGTACTTC | TRBV27 | TRBD1 | . | TRBJ2-5
CASSLQGDSYEQYF | TGTGCCAGCAGCTTACAGGGGGATTCGTACGAGCAGTACTTC | TRBV5-5 | TRBD1 | . | TRBJ2-7
CASSLDREYEQYF | TGTGCCAGCAGCTTGGACAGGGAATACGAGCAGTACTTC | TRBV5-8 | . | . | TRBJ2-7
CASSRQALVRAEAFF | TGTGCCAGCAGTCGACAGGCCCTTGTGAGGGCTGAAGCTTTCTTT | TRBV2 | . | . | TRBJ1-1
CASSVPNSPLHF | TGTGCCAGCAGTGTACCCAATTCACCCCTCCACTTT | TRBV12-3/TRBV12-4 | . | . | TRBJ1-6
CASSLGETGIETEAFF | TGTGCCAGCAGCTTAGGGGAGACAGGCATCGAAACTGAAGCTTTCTTT | TRBV7-9 | . | . | TRBJ1-1